The 5 T cell receptor beta chains below come from one sample, sequenced in a study of blood T cell repertoires in COVID-19. Measured with immunoSEQ multiplex PCR; TCRdb has only the in-frame clones, and not every one. The sample records 200,000 to 300,000 clones, around nine tenths being singletons. The sequencing sample was made of PBMCs or T cells enriched from blood (not recorded which). These TCRs come from a woman aged 18-29 years who had recovered from COVID-19.

The chain carries TRBV29-1 and TRBJ1-4; 8 positions agree with TRBD1. The germline gives CDR1 SQVTM, CDR2 ANQGSEA. The CDR3 covers 20 residues. V lost 8 bases, J lost 4 bases, and 27 bases stayed unmatched. The CDR3 DNA is TGCAGCCCACTAATCAACCGGGGACAGGAAACCCTCAGGCATAATGAAAAACTGTTTTTT. As protein: CSPLINRGQETLRHNEKLFF. Together with reference TRBV29-1 and TRBJ1-4, the CDR3 gives the full variable domain: SAVISQKPSRDICQRGTSLTIQCQVDSQVTMMFWYRQQPGQSLTLIATANQGSEATYESGFVIDKFPISRPNLTFSTLTVSNMSPEDSSIYLCSPLINRGQETLRHNEKLFFGSGTQLSVL.

V usage is TRBV5-5 and J usage is TRBJ2-1, with 8 bases matching TRBD1. Germline values: CDR1 SGHKS, CDR2 YYEKEE (reference sequence). The J segment lost 7 bases and the V segment lost 4 bases, leaving 10 bases of the junction unmatched. The CDR3 is 15 residues long. The CDR3 region is CASSQPPGGINEQFF. CDR3 sequence (DNA): TGTGCCAGCAGCCAACCCCCAGGGGGCATTAATGAGCAGTTCTTC.

The genes are TRBV27 and TRBJ2-1; tentatively, D is TRBD2 (5 bases). This CDR3 spans 16 amino acids. The ends were cut back, 5 bases at V and 4 bases at J, with 18 bases in the middle. Germline V gene sequence: CDR1 MNHEY, CDR2 SMNVEV (reference sequence). CDR3 loop: CASSTSLRDTYNEQFF. The CDR3 region has the DNA TGTGCCAGCAGTACCTCCCTCCGGGATACTTACAATGAGCAGTTCTTC.

The chain combines TRBV2 with TRBJ1-5, with D possibly TRBD1 on 5 matching bases. Per germline, CDR1 SNHLY and CDR2 FYNNEI. This CDR3 is built from 13 residues. V lost 4 bases, J lost 5 bases, and 9 bases lay in between. The CDR3 is CASSVEGDQPQHF. DNA of the CDR3: TGTGCCAGCAGTGTTGAAGGGGATCAGCCCCAGCATTTT.

This clone was recorded only once. The J gene is TRBJ2-1, the V gene TRBV11-3, with D maybe TRBD2 (6 bases). Trimming cost V 3 bases and J 5 bases, with 14 bases left between them. Germline CDR1 and CDR2: SGHNT and YENEEA. The CDR3 runs 15 residues. CDR3 protein: CASSFGGMGNNEQFF. The CDR3 nucleotides are TGTGCCAGCAGCTTCGGAGGGATGGGTAACAATGAGCAGTTCTTC. The entire variable domain, with the rest obtained from reference TRBV11-3 and TRBJ2-1, is as follows: EAGVVQSPRYKIIEKKQPVAFWCNPISGHNTLYWYLQNLGQGPELLIRYENEEAVDDSQLPKDRFSAERLKGVDSTLKIQPAELGDSAVYLCASSFGGMGNNEQFFGPGTRLTVL.